These 9 T cell receptor beta chains were sequenced from one sample in a study of CD8 T cells in cerebrospinal fluid in Alzheimer's disease. With the 10x single-cell sequencing reads reprocessed, TCRdb shows one record per CDR3 protein and no DNA. The listing contains some 960 distinct CDR3 sequences. The sequencing input was cerebrospinal fluid. The receptors come from a human donor in good health.

By frequency, this clonotype registers medium-sized. The chain's CDR3 is CASSLSGRALETQYF. V gene TRBV7-3 combines with J gene TRBJ2-5; TCRdb's D call, TRBD2, is unchecked because there is no DNA. Germline V lookup: CDR1 SGHTA, CDR2 FQGTGA. The CDR3 length is 15 residues.

This clonotype is called medium-sized based on its frequency. V is TRBV18 and J is TRBJ1-2; with no DNA, the TCRdb D assignment of TRBD1 cannot be verified. This CDR3 spans 15 amino acids. Germline loops: CDR1 KGHSH, CDR2 LQKENI. This CDR3 reads CASSPPQGGRRRYTF.

Considering frequency, this clonotype is medium-sized (0.01 to 0.1%). V gene TRBV12-3 or TRBV12-4 combines with J gene TRBJ1-2; lacking DNA, the TRBD1 call made by TCRdb goes unchecked. This CDR3 is built from 13 residues. CDR3 protein: CASTGGGYYGYTF.

This clonotype is large by frequency. The chain uses TRBV3-1 and TRBJ1-2. The length of the CDR3 is 16 residues. Per germline, CDR1 LGHDT and CDR2 YNNKEL (reference sequence). The CDR3 loop is CASSQDLRTYSEGYTF.

In terms of frequency, this clonotype is medium-sized. V and J are TRBV5-1 and TRBJ1-2; TCRdb selects TRBD1, and the lack of DNA leaves this call unchecked. Germline V gene lookup returns CDR1 SGHRS and CDR2 YFSETQ. The CDR3 has 14 amino acids. CDR3 region: CASSLAPGNYGYTF.

This clonotype counts as medium-sized by frequency. The rearrangement uses TRBV4-1 and TRBJ1-3. The CDR3 is 15 amino acids. Germline V CDR1 and CDR2: MGHRA, YSYEKL. The CDR3 spells CASSQRDSSGNTIYF.

This clonotype ranks as medium-sized in terms of frequency. The chain recombines TRBV2 with TRBJ2-2. Germline loops: CDR1 SNHLY, CDR2 FYNNEI. The CDR3 sequence is 15 residues long. This CDR3 is CASSETSLNTGELFF.

Its frequency marks this clonotype as medium-sized. The rearrangement links TRBV6-2 or TRBV6-3 to TRBJ1-5. From germline, CDR1 is MNHEY and CDR2 SVGEGT. This CDR3 region has 14 residues. CDR3 region: CASSSWSSNQPQHF.

By frequency, this clonotype registers medium-sized (0.01 to 0.1%). The chain is built from TRBV28 and TRBJ2-3; TCRdb selects TRBD1, and the lack of DNA leaves this call unchecked. Germline V gives CDR1 MDHEN, CDR2 SYDVKM. The CDR3 runs to 16 residues. The CDR3 sequence: CASSFAGAGDLDTQYF.